These 28 T cell receptor beta chains were all obtained from the same sample, sequenced in a study of T cell responses to AZD1222 COVID-19 vaccine. Here immunoSEQ multiplex PCR was the method, and the copy in TCRdb shows in-frame clones only, minus some. The sample has about 130,000 clones; around 92% are singletons. This material consisted of peripheral blood, taken on day 0 of AZD1222 vaccination. The receptors shown here come from an adult in good health.

The count of this clone is one. This chain connects TRBV2 to TRBJ1-5, with a weak D call TRBD1 (5 bases). The CDR3 has 17 residues. Germline CDR1 and CDR2: SNHLY and FYNNEI. V gave up 8 bases and J gave up 0 bases, with 20 bases separating them. The CDR3 sequence: CASAGGKGDYSNQPQHF. The CDR3 nucleotides read TGTGCCAGCGCCGGGGGAAAGGGTGATTATAGCAATCAGCCCCAGCATTTT.

The CDR3: CASSPTADTQYF. The DNA for the CDR3 is TGCGCCAGCAGCCCTACCGCAGATACGCAGTATTTT. The chain carries TRBV5-1 and TRBJ2-3; D call uncertain. V shed 4 bases and J shed 4 bases, with 7 bases lying between them. The length of the CDR3 is 12 residues. Per the germline V gene, CDR1 is SGHRS and CDR2 is YFSETQ.

V gene TRBV3-1 (or the pseudogene TRBV3-2) combines with J gene TRBJ2-3; 9 bases fit TRBD2. The CDR3 totals 18 residues. Trimming at V came to 0 bases and at J to 0 bases, leaving 7 bases not matched to a gene. Germline V gene sequence: CDR1 LGHDT, CDR2 YNNKEL (reference sequence). As DNA, the CDR3 is TGTGCCAGCAGCCAAGATATCCCTAGCGGGATTAGCACAGATACGCAGTATTTT. This translates into CASSQDIPSGISTDTQYF.

The V call is TRBV27, the J call TRBJ2-2; TRBD1 agrees at 10 bases. From germline, CDR1 is MNHEY and CDR2 SMNVEV (reference sequence). CDR3 size: 12 residues. The ends lost 8 bases at V and 12 bases at J; junction bases unmatched: 6. CDR3 sequence (DNA): TGTGCCAGCGGAGGGACAGGGGCAAAGCTGTTTTTT. Translation gives CASGGTGAKLFF.

This clone was counted a single time. The chain has TRBV9 and TRBJ1-3; tentatively, D is TRBD1 (5 bases). CDR3 size: 16 residues. Germline V gene data show CDR1 as SGDLS and CDR2 as YYNGEE. V was shortened by 3 bases and J by 2 bases, with 15 bases between the two germline ends. The CDR3 protein is CASSAASAGAGNTIYF. The CDR3 DNA reads as TGTGCCAGCAGCGCCGCTAGCGCGGGGGCTGGAAACACCATATATTTT.

The J gene is TRBJ2-5, the V gene TRBV9; D call uncertain. Trimming left V 0 bases short and J 5 bases short, with 11 bases between. The germline V gene encodes CDR1 SGDLS and CDR2 YYNGEE. This CDR3 comprises 14 residues. CDR3 in DNA: TGTGCCAGCAGCGTAGGTCAGGCTGGGGAGACCCAGTACTTC. Its translation: CASSVGQAGETQYF.

The chain links TRBV10-2 to TRBJ1-3; D gene unclear. This CDR3 is built from 14 residues. The V gene's germline CDR1 is WSHSY and CDR2 SAAADI. Trimming took 5 bases from V and 0 from J, leaving 8 bases between them. CDR3 residues: CASSLSSSGNTIYF. The CDR3, as DNA: TGCGCCAGCAGTTTGAGCAGCTCTGGAAACACCATATATTTT.

V gene TRBV7-3 combines with J gene TRBJ2-1; 7 bases align to TRBD1. The CDR3 length is 13 residues. CDR1 is SGHTA, CDR2 FQGTGA, per germline. The V segment lost 3 bases and the J segment 7 bases; nucleotides outside the gene matches: 3. CDR3 amino acids: CASSLGQRNEQFF. As DNA, the CDR3 is TGTGCCAGCAGCTTGGGACAGAGGAATGAGCAGTTCTTC.

The chain is built from TRBV24-1 and TRBJ2-3; D might be TRBD2 (6 bases). This CDR3 has 16 residues. V lost 0 bases to trimming and J lost 3 bases, with 12 bases between them. Per the germline V gene, CDR1 is KGHDR and CDR2 is SFDVKD. CDR3 region: CATSDLQFGGTDTQYF. Here the CDR3 DNA reads TGTGCCACCAGTGATTTGCAGTTCGGGGGAACAGATACGCAGTATTTT.

The V and J genes are TRBV6-4 and TRBJ2-7, with TRBD2 matching 7 bases. J lost 6 bases, V lost 8 bases, and 10 bases had no gene match. CDR1 and CDR2 from the germline V gene are MRHNA and SNTAGT. The CDR3 has 13 residues. DNA of the CDR3: TGTGCCAGCCCGCGGGGCGGGAGTACCGAGCAGTACTTC. Translated: CASPRGGSTEQYF.

The V and J genes are TRBV5-1 and TRBJ2-5; TRBD1 matches 8 bases. V was pared by 2 bases and J by 3 bases, with 3 bases of the junction left unmatched. The CDR3 covers 14 residues. From germline, CDR1 is SGHRS and CDR2 YFSETQ. CDR3 nucleotide sequence: TGCGCCAGCAGCTTCGGACAGGGAGAAGAGACCCAGTACTTC. It encodes CASSFGQGEETQYF. Together with reference TRBV5-1 and TRBJ2-5, the CDR3 gives the full variable domain: KAGVTQTPRYLIKTRGQQVTLSCSPISGHRSVSWYQQTPGQGLQFLFEYFSETQRNKGNFPGRFSGRQFSNSRSEMNVSTLELGDSALYLCASSFGQGEETQYFGPGTRLLVL.

The rearrangement links TRBV5-6 to TRBJ2-1, with a possible D match to TRBD2 (6 bases). CDR1 is SGHDT, CDR2 YYEEEE, per germline. V was cut by 0 bases and J by 8 bases, with 18 bases left in between. The CDR3 spans 16 residues. CDR3 nucleotide sequence: TGTGCCAGCAGCTTGGTGTTCGAGCGGTGGGGGGATGAGCAGTTCTTC. Protein: CASSLVFERWGDEQFF.

The rearrangement links TRBV5-1 to TRBJ1-6; the D gene is possibly TRBD1 (5 bases). V was pared by 7 bases and J by 8 bases, with 13 bases between. CDR1 SGHRS and CDR2 YFSETQ come from the germline V gene. There are 13 residues in the CDR3. CDR3 coding DNA: TGCGCCAGCTGGGACTTAATTGATTCACCCCTCCACTTT. Translating it yields CASWDLIDSPLHF.

J is TRBJ2-2 and V is TRBV4-1; D uncertain. The CDR3 extends over 18 amino acids. Trimming pared 1 base from V and 3 bases from J, leaving 18 bases between. CDR1 and CDR2 from the germline V gene are MGHRA and YSYEKL. CDR3 region: CASSQVHIVTTYTGELFF. The CDR3 coding sequence is TGCGCCAGCAGCCAAGTTCATATAGTCACAACATACACCGGGGAGCTGTTTTTT.

The chain uses TRBV19 and TRBJ1-6; D perhaps matches TRBD1 (6 bases). The V end lost 7 bases, the J end lost 5 bases, and 15 bases lay between the germline ends. This CDR3 spans 15 amino acids. CDR1 LNHDA and CDR2 SQIVND come from the germline V gene (reference sequence). The CDR3 protein is CASTPGARDNSPLHF. The CDR3 bases are TGTGCCAGTACCCCGGGGGCCAGAGATAATTCACCCCTCCACTTT.

The J gene is TRBJ2-1, the V gene TRBV4-1; D is possibly TRBD2 (5 bases). Germline CDR1 is MGHRA and CDR2 is YSYEKL. Trimming cost V 2 bases and J 7 bases, with 6 bases left between them. The CDR3 consists of 12 residues. The chain's CDR3 is CASSQTRNEQFF. CDR3 DNA: TGCGCCAGCAGCCAAACTAGGAATGAGCAGTTCTTC.

The chain uses TRBV3-1 (or the pseudogene TRBV3-2) and TRBJ1-6, with D perhaps matching TRBD1 (5 bases). This CDR3 contains 13 residues. Germline CDR1 LGHDT, CDR2 YNNKEL (reference sequence). V lost 4 bases and J lost 9, with 10 bases in between. In DNA form, the CDR3 reads TGTGCCAGCAGCCCTGGGGGATGTTCACCCCTCCACTTT. Residues: CASSPGGCSPLHF.

This clone occurred a few times. This chain connects TRBV19 to TRBJ2-7; TRBD2 is a possible D gene (5 bases). V dropped 3 bases and J dropped 3 bases, with 9 bases sitting between them. Germline V gives CDR1 LNHDA, CDR2 SQIVND (reference sequence). This CDR3 has 13 amino acids. CDR3 region: CASSIGLNYEQYF. CDR3 bases: TGTGCCAGTAGTATCGGACTGAACTACGAGCAGTACTTC.

The V call is TRBV10-3, the J call TRBJ2-7, with D possibly matching TRBD2 (6 bases). The V and J ends lost 1 base and 3 bases respectively, with 10 bases between them. Germline V CDR1 and CDR2: ENHRY, SYGVKD. This CDR3 has 14 residues. The CDR3 coding sequence is TGTGCCATCAGTGAGTATCGAGCGGGCTACGAGCAGTACTTC. Its translation: CAISEYRAGYEQYF.

The chain has TRBV15 and TRBJ1-4; D gene ambiguous. CDR1 and CDR2 from the germline V gene are LNHNV and YYDKDF (reference sequence). The ends were cut back, 8 bases at V and 0 bases at J, with 13 bases in the middle. The CDR3 contains 15 residues. The CDR3 is CATRESGSTNEKLFF. For the CDR3, the DNA is TGTGCCACCCGGGAATCTGGATCAACTAATGAAAAACTGTTTTTT. Full variable domain (rest looked up from reference TRBV15 and TRBJ1-4): DAMVIQNPRYQVTQFGKPVTLSCSQTLNHNVMYWYQQKSSQAPKLLFHYYDKDFNNEADTPDNFQSRRPNTSFCFLDIRSPGLGDTAMYLCATRESGSTNEKLFFGSGTQLSVL.

A few counts support this clone. Written as DNA, the CDR3 is TGTGCCAGCAGCACAAGCTACGAGCAGTACTTC. This gives the protein CASSTSYEQYF. V and J are TRBV6-5 and TRBJ2-7, with D unclear. V dropped 6 bases and J dropped 3 bases, with 6 bases sitting between them. This CDR3 contains 11 residues. Germline V gene data show CDR1 as MNHEY and CDR2 as SVGAGI.

V gene TRBV19 combines with J gene TRBJ2-3; tentatively, D is TRBD1 or TRBD2 (5 bases each). CDR1 and CDR2 from the germline V gene are LNHDA and SQIVND (reference sequence). The ends were cut back, 8 bases at V and 4 bases at J, with 10 bases in the middle. This CDR3 is 12 amino acids long. The CDR3 DNA is TGTGCCAGTGGGGGATCGGCAGATACGCAGTATTTT. Its protein is CASGGSADTQYF.

CDR3 protein: CASSLTEDVYNEQFF. For the CDR3, the DNA is TGTGCCAGCAGTTTGACTGAGGACGTTTACAATGAGCAGTTCTTC. The chain uses TRBV28 and TRBJ2-1; D ambiguous. Germline-derived CDR1 and CDR2 are MDHEN and SYDVKM. This CDR3 has 15 residues. V was shortened by 3 bases and J by 4 bases, with 13 bases between the two germline ends.

CDR3: CAWSHDRAAGYTF. The CDR3 nucleotides read TGTGCCTGGTCCCATGACAGGGCGGCTGGCTACACCTTC. This chain joins TRBV30 and TRBJ1-2, with 7 bases identical to TRBD1. Germline CDR1 and CDR2: GTSNPN and SVGIG (reference sequence). This CDR3 has 13 amino acids. Germline trimming cut 5 bases from V and 7 bases from J; bases unmatched to any gene: 10.

This clone has a single count. V is TRBV3-1 (or the pseudogene TRBV3-2) and J is TRBJ2-2, with a tentative D call TRBD2 (6 bases). With 8 bases removed from V and 3 bases from J, the gap between germline ends came to 13 bases. Germline V gives CDR1 LGHDT, CDR2 YNNKEL (reference sequence). This CDR3 comprises 14 residues. CDR3 sequence: CASSWRGDTGELFF. CDR3 coding DNA: TGTGCCAGCTCATGGAGGGGAGACACCGGGGAGCTGTTTTTT.

The V gene is TRBV2, the J gene TRBJ2-7; D is uncertain. Germline CDR1 reads SNHLY; CDR2 reads FYNNEI. The V and J ends lost 6 bases and 4 bases respectively, with 10 bases between them. The length of the CDR3 is 12 residues. CDR3 in amino acids: CASRVTVYEQYF. In DNA, the CDR3 is TGTGCCAGCAGGGTCACAGTATACGAGCAGTACTTC.

This clone has only one observation. This rearrangement joins TRBV28 to TRBJ2-4; 7 nucleotides line up with TRBD2. The CDR3 is 15 residues long. V dropped 1 base and J dropped 9; count of bases not matched to a gene: 9. Looked up from germline, CDR1 is MDHEN and CDR2 is SYDVKM. The CDR3 loop reads CASSLSQPGRVIQYF. The DNA for the CDR3 is TGTGCCAGCAGTTTATCCCAACCGGGGAGGGTCATTCAGTACTTC. The full variable domain, rest sourced from reference TRBV28 and TRBJ2-4, is DVKVTQSSRYLVKRTGEKVFLECVQDMDHENMFWYRQDPGLGLRLIYFSYDVKMKEKGDIPEGYSVSREKKERFSLILESASTNQTSMYLCASSLSQPGRVIQYFGAGTRLSVL.

This clone is a singleton in its sample. The CDR3 loop reads CASTDRGYEQYF. The CDR3 bases are TGTGCCAGCACCGACAGGGGATACGAGCAGTACTTC. V and J are TRBV6-5 and TRBJ2-7; 8 bases match TRBD1. Germline V lookup: CDR1 MNHEY, CDR2 SVGAGI. The CDR3 totals 12 residues. J was trimmed by 4 bases and V by 7 bases; bases with no gene match: 3.